This entry features one T cell receptor (beta chain) sequence. Its target is unknown. Naive CD8 cells lacked CD45RO, underwent positive selection for CCR7 and left out terminally differentiated effector memory CD45RA+ cells. Only Caucasian adults living in Nashville, Tennessee made up the donor group. Here immunoSEQ multiplex PCR was the method, and the copy in TCRdb shows in-frame clones only, minus some. The sample records about 2 million clones, about 95% being singletons. The sample originates from a study of shared clonotypes between healthy human individuals. As for the study in general: CD8 memory received one plate per donor, CD8 naive two, CD4 memory three and CD4 naive three. Findings and limits, study-wide: There were few donors, and this limited the genetic and exposure-history diversity represented. What rarefaction showed was incomplete sorted-subset sequencing despite large depth.

This clonotype originated in a man aged 18 to 29 in good health. Sequenced material: naive CD8+ T cells sorted from blood.

As DNA, the CDR3 is TGTGCCAGCAGTTTCCTACCGGGAGGCTACACCTTC. It is translated as CASSFLPGGYTF. The gene calls are TRBV28 and TRBJ1-2; D remains ambiguous. CDR1 is MDHEN, CDR2 SYDVKM, per germline. V was cut by 3 bases and J by 8 bases, with 10 bases left in between. The CDR3 extends over 12 amino acids.